This T cell receptor beta chain appears in the sequencing data of a study of beta chain features in type 1 diabetes. Study findings and constraints: VDJ junctions in type 1 diabetes patients carried more deletions and fewer insertions. TCRB CDR3s from Type 1 diabetes patients were moderately but significantly shorter in all four CD4+ subsets.

The sequenced template was cDNA made from the entire isolated RNA. Only in-frame clones appear in the TCRdb table, and some are missing; sequencing was by immunoSEQ multiplex PCR. Of tens of thousands of clones listed, almost 70% are singletons. Only one heparinised blood draw was taken per donor, and its volume averaged about 120 mL. CDR3 length: 12 residues. Per germline, CDR1 SQVTM and CDR2 ANQGSEA. The germline V and J ends were trimmed by 6 bases and 1 base, with 8 bases remaining between them. Points on this clone: No antigen is known for it.

Specimen: Tregs from blood. The sequence came from a woman aged 40 to 50 in good health. The chain recombines TRBV29-1 with TRBJ2-3, with unresolved D. CDR3 sequence reads: CSVSQGTDTQYF. The CDR3 DNA reads TGCAGCGTCAGTCAGGGCACAGATACGCAGTATTTT.